This is a list of T cell receptor beta chains from one sample in a study of blood T cells in healthy people across ages. TCRdb processed the 5' RACE reads anew with MiXCR; each CDR3 protein has one entry. The sample comprises some 1.1 million distinct CDR3 sequences, roughly two fifths of which are singletons, and around 13% rests with the top ten. Sequences were obtained from blood. The receptors shown here come from a man aged 18 to 29 in good health. Each CDR3 is given with its conserved first and last residue. A D gene is named only where the DNA matches it firmly. Clone size is not always given. Where it is, it says once, few, many or a class for expanded clones.

size: NA; J: TRBJ2-7; D: NA; V: TRBV5-6; CDR3: CASSSGTGTYEQYF; DNA: TGTGCCAGCAGCTCCGGGACGGGTACCTACGAGCAGTACTTC
size: few; J: TRBJ2-7; D: NA; V: TRBV3-1; CDR3: CASSRGQGRYEQYF; DNA: TGTGCCAGCAGCCGAGGACAAGGGCGGTACGAGCAGTACTTC
size: NA; J: TRBJ2-7; D: TRBD1; V: TRBV5-6; CDR3: CASSGTARTYEQYF; DNA: TGTGCCAGCAGCGGGACAGCCCGAACCTACGAGCAGTACTTC
size: few; J: TRBJ1-5; D: NA; V: TRBV7-8; CDR3: CASSPRDINQPQHF; DNA: TGTGCCAGCAGCCCCCGGGACATCAATCAGCCCCAGCATTTT
size: few; J: TRBJ1-5; D: TRBD1; V: TRBV12-3/TRBV12-4; CDR3: CASRDRGEGNQPQHF; DNA: TGTGCCAGCAGGGACAGGGGAGAGGGCAATCAGCCCCAGCATTTT
size: NA; J: TRBJ2-6; D: NA; V: TRBV20-1; CDR3: CSARVRCPSGANVLTF; DNA: NA
size: NA; J: TRBJ1-2; D: NA; V: TRBV2; CDR3: CASNSATVYGYTF; DNA: TGTGCCAGCAATTCCGCGACGGTCTATGGCTACACCTTC
size: few; J: TRBJ1-6; D: TRBD1; V: TRBV7-2; CDR3: CASSSRDRQSPLHF; DNA: TGTGCCAGCAGCAGTCGGGACAGGCAGTCACCCCTCCACTTT
size: NA; J: TRBJ2-1; D: NA; V: TRBV20-1; CDR3: CSASNTRYPRFF; DNA: TGCAGTGCCAGTAACACTAGATACCCGAGGTTCTTC
size: NA; J: TRBJ1-1; D: NA; V: TRBV12-3/TRBV12-4; CDR3: CASRPNRERVNTEAFF; DNA: TGTGCCAGCAGGCCAAACAGGGAAAGGGTGAACACTGAAGCTTTCTTT
size: NA; J: TRBJ1-2; D: TRBD1; V: TRBV6-6; CDR3: CASRPPRDSHYGYTF; DNA: TGTGCCAGCAGGCCCCCTCGGGACAGCCACTATGGCTACACCTTC
size: few; J: TRBJ1-2; D: NA; V: TRBV11-2; CDR3: CASSLDRATYYGYTF; DNA: TGTGCCAGCAGCTTAGATCGGGCAACATACTATGGCTACACCTTC
size: NA; J: TRBJ2-3; D: NA; V: TRBV7-2; CDR3: CASSVGQRIGTQYF; DNA: TGTGCCAGCAGCGTCGGACAGAGGATAGGTACGCAGTATTTT
size: NA; J: TRBJ1-2; D: NA; V: TRBV27; CDR3: CASSRPTSTVKNYGYTF; DNA: TGTGCCAGCAGTCGCCCAACCTCGACCGTAAAAAACTATGGCTACACCTTC
size: once; J: TRBJ1-1; D: NA; V: TRBV6-6; CDR3: CASSYRGAAEAFF; DNA: TGTGCCAGCAGTTACAGGGGGGCGGCTGAAGCTTTCTTT
size: NA; J: TRBJ2-1; D: NA; V: TRBV12-3/TRBV12-4; CDR3: CASSLYLNEQFF; DNA: TGTGCCAGCAGTTTATACCTCAATGAGCAGTTCTTC
size: many; J: TRBJ1-2; D: NA; V: TRBV7-8; CDR3: CASSHTNYGYTF; DNA: TGTGCCAGCAGCCACACTAACTATGGCTACACCTTC
size: NA; J: TRBJ1-2; D: NA; V: TRBV12-3/TRBV12-4; CDR3: CASSLHREGYTF; DNA: TGTGCCAGCAGTTTACACAGGGAGGGCTACACCTTC
size: few; J: TRBJ2-2; D: TRBD2; V: TRBV9; CDR3: CASSVVAGANTGELFF; DNA: TGTGCCAGCAGCGTAGTCGCGGGGGCGAACACCGGGGAGCTGTTTTTT
size: NA; J: TRBJ2-6; D: TRBD2; V: TRBV7-2; CDR3: CASSLLSGGYTGANVLTF; DNA: TGTGCCAGCAGCTTATTAAGCGGGGGATATACTGGGGCCAACGTCCTGACTTTC
size: few; J: TRBJ1-1; D: NA; V: TRBV7-8; CDR3: CASSLQVPSMNTEAFF; DNA: TGTGCCAGCAGTTTACAAGTCCCCTCTATGAACACTGAAGCTTTCTTT
size: few; J: TRBJ2-3; D: NA; V: TRBV6-5; CDR3: CASSYSTLTDTQYF; DNA: TGTGCCAGCAGTTACTCGACCCTCACAGATACGCAGTATTTT
size: NA; J: TRBJ1-2; D: TRBD1; V: TRBV19; CDR3: CASSTGTGIYGYTF; DNA: TGTGCCAGTTCAACCGGGACAGGGATCTATGGCTACACCTTC
size: NA; J: TRBJ2-1; D: TRBD2; V: TRBV6-5; CDR3: CASSLDGGGNNNEQFF; DNA: TGTGCCAGCAGTTTGGACGGGGGGGGTAATAACAATGAGCAGTTCTTC
size: NA; J: TRBJ1-6; D: TRBD1; V: TRBV6-2/TRBV6-3; CDR3: CASSYYRGHANSPLHF; DNA: TGTGCCAGCAGTTACTACAGGGGGCATGCTAATTCACCCCTCCACTTT
size: NA; J: TRBJ2-1; D: TRBD2; V: TRBV4-1; CDR3: CASSQGRAGDSLNEQFF; DNA: TGCGCCAGCAGCCAAGGTCGAGCGGGGGATTCTCTTAATGAGCAGTTCTTC
size: NA; J: TRBJ2-3; D: TRBD2; V: TRBV4-2; CDR3: CASSQDWLAGATDTQYF; DNA: TGTGCCAGCAGCCAAGACTGGCTAGCGGGGGCCACAGATACGCAGTATTTT
size: NA; J: TRBJ2-1; D: NA; V: TRBV5-5; CDR3: CASSLGHDGSYNEQFF; DNA: TGTGCCAGCAGCTTGGGCCACGATGGCTCCTACAATGAGCAGTTCTTC
size: NA; J: TRBJ1-4; D: NA; V: TRBV5-1; CDR3: CASSLSGRETEKLFF; DNA: TGCGCCAGCAGCTTAAGTGGCAGGGAAACTGAAAAACTGTTTTTT
size: NA; J: TRBJ2-7; D: NA; V: TRBV6-6; CDR3: CASSYNGVRNEQYF; DNA: TGTGCCAGCAGTTACAACGGGGTTCGGAATGAGCAGTACTTC
size: NA; J: TRBJ1-1; D: NA; V: TRBV7-2; CDR3: CASSIGENTEAFF; DNA: TGTGCCAGCAGCATCGGAGAGAACACTGAAGCTTTCTTT
size: NA; J: TRBJ2-3; D: NA; V: TRBV12-3/TRBV12-4; CDR3: CASSLGLAYTDTQYF; DNA: TGTGCCAGCAGTTTAGGGCTAGCGTACACAGATACGCAGTATTTT
size: NA; J: TRBJ1-4; D: NA; V: TRBV6-2/TRBV6-3; CDR3: CASSYSPGRTNEKLFF; DNA: TGTGCCAGCAGTTACTCTCCGGGCCGTACTAATGAAAAACTGTTTTTT
size: NA; J: TRBJ1-2; D: TRBD1; V: TRBV5-1; CDR3: CTSSPRTGANYGYTF; DNA: TGCACCAGCAGCCCACGGACAGGGGCCAACTATGGCTACACCTTC
size: few; J: TRBJ2-1; D: TRBD1; V: TRBV7-2; CDR3: CASWGQGYNEQFF; DNA: TGTGCCAGCTGGGGACAGGGCTACAATGAGCAGTTCTTC
size: NA; J: TRBJ1-2; D: NA; V: TRBV4-3; CDR3: CASSQDDSGRRYGYTF; DNA: TGCGCCAGCAGCCAAGATGACTCTGGCAGGAGATATGGCTACACCTTC
size: NA; J: TRBJ2-7; D: TRBD2; V: TRBV29-1; CDR3: CGGTRGDNEQYF; DNA: TGCGGCGGGACTAGGGGGGACAATGAGCAGTACTTC
size: NA; J: TRBJ1-4; D: NA; V: TRBV6-5; CDR3: CASSYGDGLSATNEKLFF; DNA: TGTGCCAGCAGTTACGGGGACGGACTGAGTGCAACTAATGAAAAACTGTTTTTT
size: few; J: TRBJ2-5; D: NA; V: TRBV20-1; CDR3: CSATRVNEQYF; DNA: TGCAGTGCCACCAGGGTTAATGAGCAGTACTTC
size: many; J: TRBJ2-7; D: NA; V: TRBV7-2; CDR3: CASSLEDIALYEQYF; DNA: TGTGCCAGCAGCTTAGAGGACATAGCCCTCTACGAGCAGTACTTC
size: few; J: TRBJ1-5; D: TRBD1; V: TRBV6-4; CDR3: CASPIGTGRHSNQPQHF; DNA: TGTGCCAGCCCCATCGGGACAGGGAGACATAGCAATCAGCCCCAGCATTTT
size: NA; J: TRBJ1-2; D: TRBD1; V: TRBV27; CDR3: CASSLAGGDYGHTF; DNA: TGTGCCAGCAGTTTAGCAGGGGGTGACTATGGCCACACCTTC
size: few; J: TRBJ2-1; D: TRBD2; V: TRBV7-7; CDR3: CASSSGTSGDNEQFF; DNA: TGTGCCAGCAGTTCCGGGACTAGCGGGGACAATGAGCAGTTCTTC